Following are 26 T cell receptor beta chains from one sample sequenced in a study of neoadjuvant nivolumab and ipilimumab in lung cancer. Sequencing was performed with immunoSEQ multiplex PCR; in TCRdb, only in-frame clones are kept and a portion is missing. The sample lists roughly 34,000 clones; roughly nine tenths were seen once. This material consisted of peripheral blood, taken after neoadjuvant nivolumab, alone or with ipilimumab, at or shortly before surgery. The source of these receptors is an adult with non-small cell lung cancer.

The chain links TRBV27 to TRBJ1-1; D is perhaps TRBD1 (5 bases). Germline CDR1 reads MNHEY; CDR2 reads SMNVEV (reference sequence). The germline V and J ends were trimmed by 5 bases and 9 bases, with 19 bases remaining between them. This CDR3 region has 14 residues. The CDR3 sequence: CASSPGTNFGKAFF. The CDR3 region has the DNA TGTGCCAGCAGTCCTGGGACGAACTTTGGTAAAGCTTTCTTT.

The chain recombines TRBV5-5 with TRBJ2-5; D is unresolved. Germline-derived CDR1 and CDR2 are SGHKS and YYEKEE (reference sequence). Trimming pared 0 bases from V and 5 bases from J, leaving 14 bases between. The CDR3 runs 15 residues. The CDR3 protein is CASSLAVLQAETQYF. Written as DNA, the CDR3 is TGTGCCAGCAGCTTGGCGGTCCTCCAAGCGGAGACCCAGTACTTC.

This clone appeared once. This rearrangement joins TRBV9 to TRBJ1-2, with D maybe TRBD1 (6 bases). Per the germline V gene, CDR1 is SGDLS and CDR2 is YYNGEE. Trimming removed 3 bases at V and 8 bases at J, with 23 bases between. This CDR3 contains 16 residues. The CDR3 is CASSARGSRGVEGYTF. The CDR3 DNA reads TGTGCCAGCAGCGCTAGAGGGTCCAGGGGAGTAGAAGGCTACACCTTC.

The chain is built from TRBV7-9 and TRBJ1-5; D perhaps matches TRBD1 (5 bases). This CDR3 has 13 amino acids. V lost 3 bases and J lost 9, with 12 bases in between. The germline V gene has CDR1 SEHNR and CDR2 FQNEAQ (reference sequence). CDR3 loop: CASSLQPGTPQHF. CDR3 sequence (DNA): TGTGCCAGCAGCTTGCAGCCCGGGACGCCCCAGCATTTT.

The V call is TRBV7-2, the J call TRBJ2-5, with D possibly being TRBD2 (6 bases). CDR3 length: 13 residues. Germline CDR1 is SGHTA and CDR2 is FQGNSA. The V gene lost 5 bases and the J gene lost 4 bases, with 11 bases spanning the gap. The DNA for the CDR3 is TGTGCCAGCAGCGGGACTCATACAGAGACCCAGTACTTC. This codes for CASSGTHTETQYF.

The genes are TRBV6-6 and TRBJ2-5; 8 positions agree with TRBD1. Germline CDR1 and CDR2: MNHNY and SVGAGI (reference sequence). V dropped 5 bases and J dropped 3; count of bases not matched to a gene: 5. The CDR3 runs 14 residues. CDR3 residues: CASSARQGKETQYF. The CDR3 region has the DNA TGTGCCAGCAGTGCCCGACAGGGGAAAGAGACCCAGTACTTC.

The chain carries TRBV11-2 and TRBJ2-3; D unresolved. Germline CDR1 is SGHAT and CDR2 is FQNNGV. The CDR3 sequence is 17 residues long. Trimming took off 3 bases at V and 0 bases at J, with 16 bases between the two ends. The CDR3 coding sequence is TGTGCCAGCAGCTTGTTTAGGTTGGGAATGAGCACAGATACGCAGTATTTT. This gives the protein CASSLFRLGMSTDTQYF.

Details on this clone: The junction differs from germline at one of its ends, possibly a read error. The J gene is TRBJ2-5, the V gene TRBV6-5; D may correspond to TRBD1 or TRBD2 (6 bases each). CDR1 and CDR2 from the germline V gene are MNHEY and SVGAGI. The CDR3 extends over 15 amino acids. This CDR3 is CASRYSRGGGETQYF. The DNA for the CDR3 is TGTGCCAGCAGATACTCCAGGGGAGGCGGAGAGACCCAGTACTTC.

V usage is TRBV28 and J usage is TRBJ2-7; a possible D gene is TRBD1 (6 bases). The CDR3 contains 14 residues. From germline, CDR1 is MDHEN and CDR2 SYDVKM. Trimming removed 6 bases at V and 5 bases at J, with 17 bases between. CDR3 sequence (DNA): TGTGCCAGCAGCGGACAGCCCCGAGCGGACGAGCAGTACTTC. Its translation: CASSGQPRADEQYF.

The chain is built from TRBV7-9 and TRBJ1-3; no firm D call. The CDR3 has 17 residues. Germline assignment: CDR1 SEHNR and CDR2 FQNEAQ (reference sequence). Trimming took 2 bases from V and 3 from J, leaving 17 bases between them. The CDR3 coding sequence is TGTGCCAGCAGCTTAACCTCAGGAATGGGAGGTGGAAACACCATATATTTT. Translating gives CASSLTSGMGGGNTIYF.

The chain recombines TRBV15 with TRBJ2-2, with TRBD2 identical over 14 bases. CDR3 length: 17 amino acids. J was trimmed by 7 bases and V by 1 base; bases with no gene match: 5. CDR1 LNHNV and CDR2 YYDKDF come from the germline V gene (reference sequence). CDR3 nucleotide sequence: TGTGCCACCAGCAGAGGACTAGCGGGAGGGCCAAACGGGGAGCTGTTTTTT. Amino acids: CATSRGLAGGPNGELFF.

V and J are TRBV25-1 and TRBJ1-2, with 8 nucleotides matching TRBD1. Germline V CDR1 and CDR2: MGHDK, SYGVNS. After removal of 6 bases from V and 4 bases from J, the junction contained 4 bases not matched to a gene. The length of the CDR3 is 13 residues. The CDR3 DNA sequence: TGTGCCAGCAGGGGGACAGGCGTCTATGGCTACACCTTC. Its translation is CASRGTGVYGYTF.

This clone was picked up one time. The chain joins TRBV7-8 to TRBJ2-2, with 7 bases identical to TRBD1. With V trimmed by 0 bases and J by 6 bases, 10 bases remained unmatched. CDR1 and CDR2 from the germline V gene are SGHVS and FQNEAQ. The CDR3 covers 17 residues. The CDR3 here is CASSLALDFTGAGELFF. CDR3 coding DNA: TGTGCCAGCAGCTTAGCGCTAGACTTTACAGGGGCCGGGGAGCTGTTTTTT. The whole variable domain, remainder taken from reference TRBV7-8 and TRBJ2-2, is GAGVSQSPRYKVAKRGQDVALRCDPISGHVSLFWYQQALGQGPEFLTYFQNEAQLDKSGLPSDRFFAERPEGSVSTLKIQRTQQEDSAVYLCASSLALDFTGAGELFFGEGSRLTVL.

The J gene is TRBJ2-3, the V gene TRBV29-1; D perhaps matches TRBD2 (5 bases). The CDR3 extends over 15 amino acids. V shed 4 bases and J shed 1 base, with 15 bases lying between them. Looked up from germline, CDR1 is SQVTM and CDR2 is ANQGSEA. The CDR3 loop reads CSVGRTRLGTDTQYF. The CDR3 coding sequence is TGCAGCGTTGGTCGGACTCGTCTTGGCACAGATACGCAGTATTTT.

This chain links TRBV7-9 with TRBJ2-3; TRBD2 matches 11 bases. Germline CDR1 is SEHNR and CDR2 is FQNEAQ (reference sequence). Trimming removed 1 base from V and 5 bases from J; junction bases left unmatched: 5. The CDR3 contains 16 residues. The CDR3 coding sequence is TGTGCCAGCAGCTTAGGACTAGCGGGGCATCAAGATACGCAGTATTTT. Protein sequence: CASSLGLAGHQDTQYF.

In this sample, this clone turned up once. CDR3 DNA sequence: TGTGCCAGCAGCCCGGAGGTTGATATGAACACTGAAGCTTTCTTT. This encodes CASSPEVDMNTEAFF. V and J are TRBV28 and TRBJ1-1; D remains unclear. V was pared by 6 bases and J by 0 bases, with 14 bases between. CDR1 and CDR2 (germline): MDHEN, SYDVKM. This CDR3 has 15 residues.

The J gene is TRBJ2-3, the V gene TRBV28; 8 positions match TRBD1. Germline V gives CDR1 MDHEN, CDR2 SYDVKM. The J segment lost 3 bases and the V segment lost 4 bases, leaving 9 bases of the junction unmatched. The CDR3 contains 16 residues. The CDR3 DNA reads as TGTGCCAGCAGTTGGGAACCGGGACAGGTAACAGATACGCAGTATTTT. Translated, it gives CASSWEPGQVTDTQYF.

This chain joins TRBV25-1 and TRBJ2-7, with 10 bases identical to TRBD1. Trimming at V came to 4 bases and at J to 5 bases, leaving 8 bases not matched to a gene. Germline V gene data show CDR1 as MGHDK and CDR2 as SYGVNS. CDR3 length: 15 amino acids. CDR3 coding DNA: TGTGCCAGCAGTGGCAAGACAGGGGGCTTCGACGAGCAGTACTTC. Protein sequence: CASSGKTGGFDEQYF.

This clone was recorded only once. This chain uses TRBV15 with TRBJ1-5, with a possible D match to TRBD1 (5 bases). Germline values: CDR1 LNHNV, CDR2 YYDKDF (reference sequence). With 8 bases removed from V and 0 bases from J, the gap between germline ends came to 20 bases. The CDR3 has 17 residues. CDR3 protein: CATREGFPKYSNQPQHF. The CDR3 DNA is TGTGCCACCCGAGAGGGGTTCCCCAAATATAGCAATCAGCCCCAGCATTTT.

This chain connects TRBV10-1 to TRBJ2-7; perhaps D is TRBD1 or TRBD2 (5 bases each). Trimming cost V 2 bases and J 3 bases, with 11 bases left between them. The CDR3 is 14 residues long. Per the germline V gene, CDR1 is WNHNN and CDR2 is SYGVQD (reference sequence). CDR3 amino acids: CASSESSGGYEQYF. The CDR3, as DNA: TGCGCCAGCAGTGAGAGCAGTGGGGGCTACGAGCAGTACTTC.

The chain combines TRBV29-1 with TRBJ2-2; 8 nucleotides match TRBD1. CDR1 and CDR2 from the germline V gene are SQVTM and ANQGSEA. J gave up 5 bases and V 5 bases, and 7 bases lay outside the gene matches. The CDR3 extends over 14 amino acids. DNA of the CDR3: TGCAGCGTTAAGGGGCAGGGGGCGACCGGGGAGCTGTTTTTT. This encodes CSVKGQGATGELFF.

CDR3 protein: CASSLEGQGFVENEQYF. CDR3 DNA sequence: TGCGCCAGCAGCTTGGAGGGACAGGGATTTGTGGAGAACGAGCAGTACTTC. The V gene is TRBV5-1, the J gene TRBJ2-7; 9 bases are a match to TRBD1. Germline values: CDR1 SGHRS, CDR2 YFSETQ. There are 17 residues in the CDR3. The J segment lost 5 bases and the V segment lost 0 bases, leaving 12 bases of the junction unmatched.

This chain connects TRBV5-6 to TRBJ1-5; D not certain. Trimming pared 1 base from V and 9 bases from J, leaving 14 bases between. The CDR3 totals 14 residues. CDR1 SGHDT and CDR2 YYEEEE come from the germline V gene. The CDR3 region is CASSLRTGGGPQHF. CDR3 bases: TGTGCCAGCAGCTTGAGGACGGGTGGAGGGCCCCAGCATTTT.

The chain combines TRBV27 with TRBJ1-1; D not certain. Deletions cut 5 bases from V and 1 base from J, with 8 bases between. CDR1 and CDR2 (germline): MNHEY, SMNVEV (reference sequence). The CDR3 has 13 residues. CDR3 DNA: TGTGCCAGCAGTAACCTGGAGAACACTGAAGCTTTCTTT. It is translated as CASSNLENTEAFF.

V and J are TRBV7-9 and TRBJ1-3; D is unresolved. Trimming cost V 0 bases and J 1 base, with 4 bases left between them. This CDR3 is built from 14 residues. From germline, CDR1 is SEHNR and CDR2 FQNEAQ (reference sequence). This CDR3 is CASSLAGSGNTIYF. The CDR3 DNA reads TGTGCCAGCAGCTTAGCAGGGTCTGGAAACACCATATATTTT.

The chain uses TRBV19 and TRBJ1-5; 10 bases agree with TRBD1. CDR1 and CDR2 (germline): LNHDA, SQIVND (reference sequence). The length of the CDR3 is 15 residues. Germline trimming cut 3 bases from V and 6 bases from J; bases unmatched to any gene: 5. The CDR3 DNA is TGTGCCAGTAGTATGGGGGACAGGGGATCTCAGCCCCAGCATTTT. This gives the protein CASSMGDRGSQPQHF.